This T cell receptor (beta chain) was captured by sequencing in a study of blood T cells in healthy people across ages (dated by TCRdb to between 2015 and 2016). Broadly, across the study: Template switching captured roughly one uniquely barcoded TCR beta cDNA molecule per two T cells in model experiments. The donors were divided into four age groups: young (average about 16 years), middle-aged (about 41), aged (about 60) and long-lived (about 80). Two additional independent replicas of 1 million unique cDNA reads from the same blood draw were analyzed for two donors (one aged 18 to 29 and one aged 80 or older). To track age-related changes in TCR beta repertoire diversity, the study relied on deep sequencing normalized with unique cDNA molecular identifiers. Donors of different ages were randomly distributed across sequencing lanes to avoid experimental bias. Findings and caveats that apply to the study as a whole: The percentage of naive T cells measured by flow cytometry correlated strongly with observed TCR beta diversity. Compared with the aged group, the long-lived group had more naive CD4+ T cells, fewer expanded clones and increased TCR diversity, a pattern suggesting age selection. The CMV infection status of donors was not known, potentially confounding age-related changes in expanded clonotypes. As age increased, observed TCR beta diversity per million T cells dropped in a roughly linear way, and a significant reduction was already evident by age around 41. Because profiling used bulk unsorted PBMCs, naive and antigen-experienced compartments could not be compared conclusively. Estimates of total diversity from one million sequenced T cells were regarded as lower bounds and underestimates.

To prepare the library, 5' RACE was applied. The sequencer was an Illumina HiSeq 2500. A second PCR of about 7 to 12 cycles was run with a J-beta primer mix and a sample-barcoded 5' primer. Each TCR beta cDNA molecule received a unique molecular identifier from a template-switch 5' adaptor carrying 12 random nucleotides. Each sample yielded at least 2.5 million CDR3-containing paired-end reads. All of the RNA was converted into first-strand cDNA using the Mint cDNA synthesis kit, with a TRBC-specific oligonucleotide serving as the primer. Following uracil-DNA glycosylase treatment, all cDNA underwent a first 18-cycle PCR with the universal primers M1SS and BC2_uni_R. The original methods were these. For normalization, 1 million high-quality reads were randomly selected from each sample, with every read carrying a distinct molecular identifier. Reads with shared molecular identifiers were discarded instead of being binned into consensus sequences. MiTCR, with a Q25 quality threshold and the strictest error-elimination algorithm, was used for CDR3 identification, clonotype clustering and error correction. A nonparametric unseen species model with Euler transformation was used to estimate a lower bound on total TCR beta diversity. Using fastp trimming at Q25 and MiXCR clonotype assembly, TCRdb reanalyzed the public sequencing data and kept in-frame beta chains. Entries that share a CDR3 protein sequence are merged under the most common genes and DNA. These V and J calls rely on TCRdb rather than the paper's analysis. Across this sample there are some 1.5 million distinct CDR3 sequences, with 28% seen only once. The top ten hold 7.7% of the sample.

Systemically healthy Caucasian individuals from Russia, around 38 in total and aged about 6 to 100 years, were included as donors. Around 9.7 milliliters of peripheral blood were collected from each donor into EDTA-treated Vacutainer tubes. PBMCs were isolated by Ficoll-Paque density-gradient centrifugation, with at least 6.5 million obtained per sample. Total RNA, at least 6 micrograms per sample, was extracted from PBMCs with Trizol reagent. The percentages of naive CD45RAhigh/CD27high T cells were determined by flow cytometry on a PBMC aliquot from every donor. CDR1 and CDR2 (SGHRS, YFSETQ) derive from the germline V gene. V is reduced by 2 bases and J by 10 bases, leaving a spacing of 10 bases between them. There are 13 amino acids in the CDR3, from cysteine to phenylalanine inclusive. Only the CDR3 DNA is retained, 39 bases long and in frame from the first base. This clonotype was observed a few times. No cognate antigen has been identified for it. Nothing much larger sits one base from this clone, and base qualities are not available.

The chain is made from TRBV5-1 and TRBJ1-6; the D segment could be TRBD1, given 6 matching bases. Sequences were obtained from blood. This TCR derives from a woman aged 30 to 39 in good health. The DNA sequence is TGCGCCAGCAGCTTAACAGGGCTATCACCCCTCCACTTT. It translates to CASSLTGLSPLHF.